What follows are 18 T cell receptor beta chains derived from one specimen sequenced in a study of beta chain features in type 1 diabetes. Expressed TCRB transcripts were sequenced, since all the RNA that had been isolated was reverse transcribed. Profiled with immunoSEQ multiplex PCR; TCRdb holds only in-frame clones, not every one. The table includes about 620,000 clones, roughly a sixth detected once. The sample taken for sequencing was naive CD4+ T cells from blood. The receptors stem from a man aged 18-30 years in good health.

This chain connects TRBV28 to TRBJ2-7; tentative D call: TRBD1 (5 bases). Trimming cost V 3 bases and J 2 bases, with 11 bases left between them. The CDR3 consists of 14 residues. Germline V gene sequence: CDR1 MDHEN, CDR2 SYDVKM. CDR3 sequence: CASSLAGSTYEQYF. The CDR3 nucleotides read TGTGCCAGCAGTTTGGCAGGGTCAACCTACGAGCAGTACTTC.

CDR3 in DNA: TGTGCCAGCAGCTTAAAAAATACAGGGCCGAATGACAATGAGCAGTTCTTC. Translating it yields CASSLKNTGPNDNEQFF. The J gene is TRBJ2-1, the V gene TRBV11-2; a possible D gene is TRBD1 (6 bases). Trimming removed 2 bases from V and 5 bases from J, with 19 bases in between. The CDR3 sequence is 17 residues long. CDR1 and CDR2 from the germline V gene are SGHAT and FQNNGV. The complete variable domain, with remaining parts taken from reference TRBV11-2 and TRBJ2-1, reads EAGVAQSPRYKIIEKRQSVAFWCNPISGHATLYWYQQILGQGPKLLIQFQNNGVVDDSQLPKDRFSAERLKGVDSTLKIQPAKLEDSAVYLCASSLKNTGPNDNEQFFGPGTRLTVL.

This clone was detected a few times. The V call is TRBV4-1, the J call TRBJ1-5; TRBD1 aligns across 8 bases. Trimming at V came to 4 bases and at J to 2 bases, leaving 13 bases not matched to a gene. This CDR3 comprises 18 residues. Germline CDR1 MGHRA, CDR2 YSYEKL. CDR3 coding DNA: TGCGCCAGCAGCCCGGATAGACAGGGGAATCAGCGCAATCAGCCCCAGCATTTT. Translation gives CASSPDRQGNQRNQPQHF.

The chain carries TRBV7-6 and TRBJ2-3, with 7 bases matching TRBD2. V trimming: 4 bases; J trimming: 0 bases; junction bases outside the gene matches: 13. Germline assignment: CDR1 SGHVS and CDR2 FNYEAQ. The CDR3 has 18 amino acids. The CDR3, as DNA: TGTGCCAGCAGCTCGAAGGGGATTGGCGGGAGAAGCACAGATACGCAGTATTTT. Encoded protein: CASSSKGIGGRSTDTQYF.

There are a few counts of this clone. V is TRBV6-6 and J is TRBJ1-6; unclear D gene. Between the trimmed V and J ends, which lost 6 bases and 8 bases, there was a span of 11 bases. Looked up from germline, CDR1 is MNHNY and CDR2 is SVGAGI (reference sequence). The CDR3 has 13 residues. As DNA, the CDR3 is TGTGCCAGCAGCTACAACACAGATTCACCCCTCCACTTT. Amino acid sequence: CASSYNTDSPLHF.

The table lists this clone with a few counts. The rearrangement links TRBV6-5 to TRBJ2-3; no clear D gene. This CDR3 has 12 amino acids. V lost 0 bases to trimming and J lost 7 bases, with 5 bases between them. The germline CDR1 and CDR2 sequences are MNHEY and SVGAGI. The CDR3 region is CASSYSGNTQYF. DNA of the CDR3: TGTGCCAGCAGTTACTCGGGGAATACGCAGTATTTT.

The chain couples TRBV19 to TRBJ1-5; tentative D call: TRBD1 (6 bases). Trimming shortened V by 3 bases and J by 10 bases, and 10 bases separated the two germline ends. Germline V lookup: CDR1 LNHDA, CDR2 SQIVND (reference sequence). The CDR3 has 12 amino acids. This CDR3 reads CASSIGGTPQHF. DNA of the CDR3: TGTGCCAGTAGTATCGGGGGCACTCCCCAGCATTTT.

This clone was recorded a few times. The V and J genes are TRBV6-5 and TRBJ2-5; D unclear. Trimming took 6 bases from V and 5 from J, leaving 1 base between them. The CDR3 length is 9 residues. The V gene's germline CDR1 is MNHEY and CDR2 SVGAGI. CDR3 sequence (DNA): TGTGCCAGCAGCGAGACCCAGTACTTC. This gives the protein CASSETQYF.

The rearrangement uses TRBV30 and TRBJ1-4; 7 bases agree with TRBD1. The junction had 4 bases not matched to a gene; V was cut back by 3 bases and J by 0 bases. Germline V gene lookup returns CDR1 GTSNPN and CDR2 SVGIG (reference sequence). This CDR3 has 15 amino acids. The CDR3 DNA reads as TGTGCCTGGAGGGGGGGGACAGCAACTAATGAAAAACTGTTTTTT. Translated: CAWRGGTATNEKLFF.

V gene TRBV9 combines with J gene TRBJ1-2; 11 bases are shared with TRBD1. The junction had 8 bases not matched to a gene; V was cut back by 3 bases and J by 1 base. Germline CDR1 reads SGDLS; CDR2 reads YYNGEE. This CDR3 is 17 amino acids long. The CDR3 nucleotides read TGTGCCAGCAGCGCTCAATACGGGACAGGGGGTAACTATGGCTACACCTTC. This translates into CASSAQYGTGGNYGYTF.

This clone was observed a few times. The rearrangement links TRBV19 to TRBJ2-1, with TRBD1 matching over 7 bases. Germline trimming cut 6 bases from V and 3 bases from J; bases unmatched to any gene: 11. Germline V gene data show CDR1 as LNHDA and CDR2 as SQIVND (reference sequence). The CDR3 runs 16 residues. The CDR3 reads CASSQSTGVGYNEQFF. CDR3 coding DNA: TGTGCCAGTAGCCAATCCACAGGGGTCGGCTACAATGAGCAGTTCTTC. The entire variable domain, with the rest obtained from reference TRBV19 and TRBJ2-1, is as follows: DGGITQSPKYLFRKEGQNVTLSCEQNLNHDAMYWYRQDPGQGLRLIYYSQIVNDFQKGDIAEGYSVSREKKESFPLTVTSAQKNPTAFYLCASSQSTGVGYNEQFFGPGTRLTVL.

This clone came up a few times. The chain recombines TRBV19 with TRBJ1-4; the D is unclear. CDR1 is LNHDA and CDR2 is SQIVND in the germline V gene (reference sequence). Trimming shortened V by 5 bases and J by 5 bases, and 15 bases separated the two germline ends. The CDR3 totals 15 residues. The chain's CDR3 is CASSHIQLGNEKLFF. Here the CDR3 DNA reads TGTGCCAGTAGTCATATCCAGTTGGGAAATGAAAAACTGTTTTTT.

This clone was picked up a small number of times. This same CDR3 is encoded by further DNA sequences in the sample. The chain is built from TRBV5-1 and TRBJ2-5; 9 nucleotides match TRBD1. With V trimmed by 4 bases and J by 4 bases, 5 bases remained unmatched. The germline CDR1 and CDR2 sequences are SGHRS and YFSETQ. The CDR3 consists of 14 residues. The CDR3 reads CASSLGQGRETQYF. In DNA, the CDR3 is TGCGCCAGCAGCCTGGGACAGGGACGAGAGACCCAGTACTTC.

The gene calls are TRBV7-9 and TRBJ1-1, with D possibly being TRBD1 (6 bases). The V gene's germline CDR1 is SEHNR and CDR2 FQNEAQ (reference sequence). The CDR3 spans 16 residues. V shed 5 bases and J shed 5 bases, with 21 bases lying between them. The CDR3 nucleotides read TGTGCCAGCAGCCCAGGGGACCTAGGGTGGGAGACTGAAGCTTTCTTT. Translated, it gives CASSPGDLGWETEAFF.

V usage is TRBV30 and J usage is TRBJ1-2; no definite D call. The CDR3 spans 15 residues. V shed 6 bases and J shed 0 bases, with 17 bases lying between them. The V gene's germline CDR1 is GTSNPN and CDR2 SVGIG (reference sequence). CDR3 residues: CACPRRGISNYGYTF. The CDR3 bases are TGTGCCTGCCCCCGGAGAGGGATATCTAACTATGGCTACACCTTC.

The chain carries TRBV6-4 and TRBJ2-3; 11 bases align to TRBD1. The ends lost 5 bases at V and 3 bases at J; junction bases unmatched: 4. The germline gives CDR1 MRHNA, CDR2 SNTAGT. The CDR3 consists of 15 residues. CDR3 coding DNA: TGTGCCAGCAGTTTAGGACAGGGGGCAACAGATACGCAGTATTTT. It yields the protein CASSLGQGATDTQYF.

This clone was counted between two and nine times. The CDR3 protein is CASSTNRGSYNEQFF. Here the CDR3 DNA reads TGTGCCAGCAGCACTAACAGGGGCTCCTACAATGAGCAGTTCTTC. The chain has TRBV5-4 and TRBJ2-1; the match to TRBD1 covers 7 bases. The CDR3 totals 15 residues. Germline loops: CDR1 SGHNT, CDR2 YYREEE (reference sequence). V gave up 4 bases and J gave up 0 bases; unmatched junction bases: 4. The full variable domain, completed using reference TRBV5-4 and TRBJ2-1, is ETGVTQSPTHLIKTRGQQVTLRCSSQSGHNTVSWYQQALGQGPQFIFQYYREEENGRGNFPPRFSGLQFPNYSSELNVNALELDDSALYLCASSTNRGSYNEQFFGPGTRLTVL.

This clone occurred a few times. The V gene is TRBV7-3, the J gene TRBJ2-2; TRBD2 matches at 8 bases. The germline CDR1 and CDR2 sequences are SGHTA and FQGTGA. This CDR3 is 18 amino acids long. V lost 2 bases to trimming and J lost 1 base; unmatched junction nucleotides: 9. The CDR3 spells CASSLLLAGALNTGELFF. CDR3 bases: TGTGCCAGCAGCTTATTGCTAGCGGGCGCCTTGAACACCGGGGAGCTGTTTTTT.